These 27 T cell receptor beta chains were all obtained from the same sample, sequenced in a study of identical twins. TCRdb ran MiXCR on the 5' RACE reads and lists one entry per CDR3 protein. The sample holds some 560,000 distinct CDR3 sequences, 9.6% seen once. Another study also made use of these data, one on yellow fever vaccine responses in identical twins.

Sequencing used PBMCs. These receptors were taken from a woman aged 18 to 35 in good health.

In this sample, this clonotype turned up a few times. This chain joins TRBV29-1 and TRBJ2-7, with D perhaps being TRBD1 or TRBD2 (5 bases each). The germline V and J ends were trimmed by 2 bases and 3 bases, with 11 bases remaining between them. Germline CDR1 and CDR2: SQVTM and ANQGSEA. CDR3 length: 13 amino acids. CDR3 DNA: TGCAGCGTTGAACGTCAGGGAGACTACGAGCAGTACTTC. Translating it yields CSVERQGDYEQYF.

The chain uses TRBV6-5 and TRBJ2-2, with 9 bases aligning to TRBD2. Germline CDR1 MNHEY, CDR2 SVGAGI. Trimming took 8 bases from V and 7 from J; bases not matched to a gene: 8. The CDR3 loop spans 14 amino acids. The CDR3: CASVPSGRFGELFF. CDR3 DNA sequence: TGTGCCAGCGTTCCGAGCGGGAGGTTCGGGGAGCTGTTTTTT.

In its sample, this clonotype was seen a few times. V is TRBV18 and J is TRBJ2-1, with 9 nucleotides matching TRBD1. Germline CDR1 and CDR2: KGHSH and LQKENI. The junction had 8 bases not matched to a gene; V was cut back by 2 bases and J by 9 bases. The CDR3 is 15 amino acids. The CDR3 nucleotides are TGTGCCAGCTCACCAAAGGGACAGGGATTTAGTGAGCAGTTCTTC. Translating it yields CASSPKGQGFSEQFF. The full variable domain, completed using reference TRBV18 and TRBJ2-1, is NAGVMQNPRHLVRRRGQEARLRCSPMKGHSHVYWYRQLPEEGLKFMVYLQKENIIDESGMPKERFSAEFPKEGPSILRIQQVVRGDSAAYFCASSPKGQGFSEQFFGPGTRLTVL.

The rearrangement links TRBV6-2 or TRBV6-3 to TRBJ1-4, with D possibly TRBD1 on 5 matching bases. V was clipped by 2 bases and J by 8 bases, with 15 bases between them. There are 15 residues in the CDR3. CDR1 and CDR2 from the germline V gene are MNHEY and SVGEGT. CDR3: CASSYGSFTGEKLFF. The CDR3 coding sequence is TGTGCCAGCAGTTACGGCAGCTTCACAGGCGAAAAACTGTTTTTT.

This clonotype appeared many times. The V gene is TRBV7-2, the J gene TRBJ2-1; 12 bases agree with TRBD2. Germline loops: CDR1 SGHTA, CDR2 FQGNSA. The CDR3 has 16 amino acids. J lost 13 bases, V lost 4 bases, and 14 bases had no gene match. The CDR3 nucleotides are TGTGCCAGCAGCTCATTAAGGCCCTGGACTAGCGGGATACAGTTCTTC. Translation gives CASSSLRPWTSGIQFF.

This clonotype has a handful of counts. The chain has TRBV28 and TRBJ2-3; D remains unclear. Trimming left V 3 bases short and J 0 bases short, with 7 bases between. Germline V gene lookup returns CDR1 MDHEN and CDR2 SYDVKM. The CDR3 contains 14 residues. The DNA of the CDR3 is TGTGCCAGCAGTTTTGTAGTGAGCACAGATACGCAGTATTTT. The encoded protein is CASSFVVSTDTQYF. Supplemented by reference TRBV28 and TRBJ2-3, the full variable domain reads DVKVTQSSRYLVKRTGEKVFLECVQDMDHENMFWYRQDPGLGLRLIYFSYDVKMKEKGDIPEGYSVSREKKERFSLILESASTNQTSMYLCASSFVVSTDTQYFGPGTRLTVL.

Many counts were recorded for this clonotype. This rearrangement joins TRBV5-1 to TRBJ1-6; TRBD1 aligns across 8 bases. This CDR3 is built from 16 residues. V lost 3 bases and J lost 10; bases outside the gene matches: 12. The germline gives CDR1 SGHRS, CDR2 YFSETQ. The CDR3 DNA reads as TGCGCCAGCAGCTACACCGGGACAGGACTATCCTCACCCCTCCACTTT. This sequence encodes CASSYTGTGLSSPLHF.

This clonotype has ten or more counts. V and J are TRBV5-4 and TRBJ2-7; possible D gene TRBD2, 5 bases. Germline CDR1 reads SGHNT; CDR2 reads YYREEE (reference sequence). V was cut by 2 bases and J by 11 bases, with 14 bases left in between. This CDR3 has 12 residues. In DNA, the CDR3 is TGTGCCAGCAGCTTACCTGTGGAGGAGGAGTACTTC. Translation gives CASSLPVEEEYF.

This clonotype was detected ten times or more. The chain couples TRBV6-5 to TRBJ2-7; no firm D call. Germline V gene lookup returns CDR1 MNHEY and CDR2 SVGAGI. V was trimmed by 2 bases and J by 0 bases, leaving 11 bases between them. CDR3 length: 15 residues. The CDR3 reads CASSYIAAGSYEQYF. DNA of the CDR3: TGTGCCAGCAGTTACATCGCAGCTGGCTCCTACGAGCAGTACTTC.

This clonotype was seen more than once but under ten times. The chain joins TRBV2 to TRBJ2-7; 7 nucleotides line up with TRBD1. V dropped 6 bases and J dropped 2; count of bases not matched to a gene: 7. The CDR3 consists of 14 residues. CDR1 SNHLY and CDR2 FYNNEI come from the germline V gene. In DNA form, the CDR3 reads TGTGCCAGCAGCGACCGGGACAGCCCCTACGAGCAGTACTTC. Protein sequence: CASSDRDSPYEQYF.

For the CDR3, the DNA is TGTGCCAGCAGTATAAGGGACGGCTACACCTTC. It is translated as CASSIRDGYTF. This sequence joins TRBV12-3 or TRBV12-4 and TRBJ1-2; the D gene is possibly TRBD1 (5 bases). CDR3 length: 11 amino acids. V was pared by 5 bases and J by 8 bases, with 9 bases between.

This rearrangement joins TRBV6-2 or TRBV6-3 to TRBJ2-6; no definite D call. The V end was cut by 2 bases, the J end by 0 bases, with 5 bases between. This CDR3 comprises 15 residues. Germline CDR1 MNHEY, CDR2 SVGEGT. CDR3 in DNA: TGTGCCAGCAGTTACACGAGCTCTGGGGCCAACGTCCTGACTTTC. As protein: CASSYTSSGANVLTF.

This clonotype was counted only a few times. This sequence joins TRBV7-2 and TRBJ2-3; 12 nucleotides agree with TRBD2. Germline values: CDR1 SGHTA, CDR2 FQGNSA. The CDR3 contains 15 residues. V trimming: 5 bases; J trimming: 6 bases; junction bases outside the gene matches: 6. CDR3 loop: CASSQASGRVDTQYF. CDR3 nucleotides: TGTGCCAGCAGCCAAGCTAGCGGGAGGGTGGATACGCAGTATTTT.

This chain joins TRBV10-1 and TRBJ2-1; TRBD1 is a possible D gene (6 bases). The CDR3 sequence is 17 residues long. Per the germline V gene, CDR1 is WNHNN and CDR2 is SYGVQD (reference sequence). V was pared by 6 bases and J by 3 bases, with 21 bases between. The CDR3 nucleotides read TGCGCCAGCAGCCATCCCACGACAGGAGAGGTCTACAATGAGCAGTTCTTC. The encoded protein is CASSHPTTGEVYNEQFF.

This chain uses TRBV29-1 with TRBJ2-7; weak D call: TRBD1 (5 bases). Germline loops: CDR1 SQVTM, CDR2 ANQGSEA. Trimming pared 6 bases from V and 0 bases from J, leaving 9 bases between. This CDR3 is built from 12 residues. The CDR3 reads CSVPGSSYEQYF. In DNA form, the CDR3 reads TGCAGCGTCCCAGGGTCCTCCTACGAGCAGTACTTC.

The V and J genes are TRBV3-1 and TRBJ1-1, with D perhaps matching TRBD1 (5 bases). This CDR3 has 14 amino acids. The V end lost 2 bases, the J end lost 3 bases, and 10 bases lay between the germline ends. Germline V gives CDR1 LGHDT, CDR2 YNNKEL (reference sequence). The CDR3, as DNA: TGTGCCAGCAGCCAATTCGGGGGGGACACTGAAGCTTTCTTT. Translating it yields CASSQFGGDTEAFF.

This clonotype was counted only a few times. This chain links TRBV6-2 or TRBV6-3 with TRBJ2-7, with 11 bases lining up with TRBD2. Germline loops: CDR1 MNHEY, CDR2 SVGEGT. V lost 6 bases, J lost 6 bases, and 4 bases stayed unmatched. CDR3 length equals 13 residues. The DNA of the CDR3 is TGTGCCAGCAGCACTAGCGGGAGCCCCGAGCAGTACTTC. Residues: CASSTSGSPEQYF.

Many counts were recorded for this clonotype. This rearrangement joins TRBV27 to TRBJ1-4, with D perhaps TRBD1 (5 bases). V lost 6 bases, J lost 4 bases, and 12 bases lay in between. The CDR3 spans 14 residues. Germline V lookup: CDR1 MNHEY, CDR2 SMNVEV (reference sequence). The CDR3 sequence is CASRETGLNEKLFF. CDR3 DNA sequence: TGTGCCAGCAGGGAAACAGGCCTTAATGAAAAACTGTTTTTT. The full variable domain, with the rest looked up from reference TRBV27 and TRBJ1-4, is EAQVTQNPRYLITVTGKKLTVTCSQNMNHEYMSWYRQDPGLGLRQIYYSMNVEVTDKGDVPEGYKVSRKEKRNFPLILESPSPNQTSLYFCASRETGLNEKLFFGSGTQLSVL.

This clonotype came up a few times. This sequence joins TRBV7-2 and TRBJ2-7; 8 bases agree with TRBD2. The CDR3 runs 15 residues. Trimming took 1 base from V and 2 from J; bases not matched to a gene: 4. Per the germline V gene, CDR1 is SGHTA and CDR2 is FQGNSA. In DNA, the CDR3 is TGTGCCAGCAGCTTAGTGACTAGCGCGGCCTACGAGCAGTACTTC. Translation: CASSLVTSAAYEQYF.

The chain has TRBV6-6 and TRBJ2-7, with 7 bases identical to TRBD1. Germline V gene data show CDR1 as MNHNY and CDR2 as SVGAGI (reference sequence). The CDR3 covers 13 residues. V shed 7 bases, J shed 2 bases, and the junction held 5 bases outside the gene matches. CDR3 nucleotide sequence: TGTGCCAGCACTTTAGACAGGGCCTACGAGCAGTACTTC. Protein product: CASTLDRAYEQYF.

This clonotype appeared a few times. The chain carries TRBV7-9 and TRBJ2-1; 8 nucleotides match TRBD2. Germline loops: CDR1 SEHNR, CDR2 FQNEAQ (reference sequence). After removal of 7 bases from V and 5 bases from J, the junction contained 13 bases not matched to a gene. The CDR3 has 16 amino acids. The CDR3 loop reads CASNPRGGAGHNEQFF. CDR3 DNA sequence: TGTGCCAGCAACCCTCGGGGGGGCGCGGGTCACAATGAGCAGTTCTTC.

Ten or more counts support this clonotype. V usage is TRBV7-2 and J usage is TRBJ2-3; 7 bases fit TRBD2. The germline gives CDR1 SGHTA, CDR2 FQGNSA. This CDR3 region has 15 residues. V dropped 4 bases and J dropped 0; count of bases not matched to a gene: 4. The CDR3 is CASSSWGGSTDTQYF. The CDR3 DNA is TGTGCCAGCAGCTCTTGGGGGGGGAGCACAGATACGCAGTATTTT.

The rearrangement links TRBV3-1 to TRBJ2-5, with a weak D call TRBD2 (5 bases). V was trimmed by 0 bases and J by 7 bases, leaving 15 bases between them. CDR3 length equals 15 residues. The germline V gene encodes CDR1 LGHDT and CDR2 YNNKEL (reference sequence). The CDR3 is CASSQDTNARGTQYF. Written as DNA, the CDR3 is TGTGCCAGCAGCCAAGATACAAACGCCCGGGGGACCCAGTACTTC.

This clonotype was detected a few times. A read error may account for a junction end that differs from germline. The chain has TRBV5-1 and TRBJ2-1, with 7 bases aligning to TRBD1. Per germline, CDR1 SGHRS and CDR2 YFSETQ. This CDR3 is 12 amino acids long. CDR3 amino acids: CASSLEGAPKVF. DNA for the CDR3: TGCGCCAGCAGCTTGGAGGGGGCCCCCAAGGTCTTC.

This clonotype was seen many times. The chain recombines TRBV28 with TRBJ2-6, with TRBD1 identical over 7 bases. Losses at the gene ends were 6 bases for V and 1 base for J; bases not matched to a gene: 9. The CDR3 length is 17 residues. CDR1 and CDR2 (germline): MDHEN, SYDVKM. The CDR3 DNA sequence: TGTGCCAGCAGAGCCGGGACAGCCGTATCTGGGGCCAACGTCCTGACTTTC. As protein: CASRAGTAVSGANVLTF.

This clonotype was seen at least ten times. J is TRBJ2-1 and V is TRBV12-3 or TRBV12-4, with D perhaps assigned TRBD1 or TRBD2 (5 bases each). Deletions cut 3 bases from V and 5 bases from J, with 14 bases between. The CDR3 covers 15 residues. CDR3 sequence: CASSLGDGKDNEQFF. In nucleotides, the CDR3 is TGTGCCAGCAGTTTGGGGGACGGGAAAGACAATGAGCAGTTCTTC.

The CDR3 nucleotides are TGCGCCAGCAGTGAGGGGTCAGGGTTGACCGGGGAGCTGTTTTTT. As protein: CASSEGSGLTGELFF. This rearrangement joins TRBV10-1 to TRBJ2-2; D might be TRBD1 (5 bases). This CDR3 is built from 15 residues. V dropped 2 bases and J dropped 5 bases, with 12 bases sitting between them. Germline V gene lookup returns CDR1 WNHNN and CDR2 SYGVQD (reference sequence).